This is a list of T cell receptor beta chains from one sample in a study of metastatic and nonmetastatic thyroid tumors. TCRdb re-analyzed the PCR reads through MiXCR. The table has over 25,000 clones, about a sixth seen once. What was sequenced was blood. The receptors originated from a female donor with papillary thyroid cancer or a benign thyroid nodule (not recorded which). Some clones in this sample may be carry-over from other donors' samples. Both conserved end residues are part of each CDR3. The D gene is left open where the match is weak. A row's size may be missing; if present it is once, few, many or a size class.

v_gene	abundance	d_gene	j_gene	CDR3nt	CDR3aa
TRBV29-1	many	TRBD1	TRBJ2-5	TGCAGCGCAACGACAGGGAGCCAAGAGACCCAGTACTTC	CSATTGSQETQYF
TRBV28	many	TRBD1	TRBJ1-6	TGTGCCAGCAGCGCCGGGACAGTTAATTCACCCCTCCACTTT	CASSAGTVNSPLHF
TRBV28	many	TRBD1	TRBJ2-1	TGTGCCAGCAGTACTTGGACAGGGGGTGACTACAATGAGCAGTTCTTC	CASSTWTGGDYNEQFF
TRBV12-5	many	NA	TRBJ2-2	TGTGCTAGTGGTCCGACAGGGAACACCGGGGAGCTGTTTTTT	CASGPTGNTGELFF
TRBV7-3	many	TRBD2	TRBJ2-3	TGTGCCAGCAGCTTTTACGGGGGGGTAACAGATACGCAGTATTTT	CASSFYGGVTDTQYF
TRBV5-1	few	NA	TRBJ2-1	TGCGCCAGCAGCTTGAACGGGCCGGGTATGGGTGAGCAGTTCTTC	CASSLNGPGMGEQFF
TRBV2	many	NA	TRBJ1-1	TGTGCCAGCAGTATGCTGAGGGTCACTGAAGCTTTCTTT	CASSMLRVTEAFF
TRBV11-2	NA	TRBD1	TRBJ2-5	TGTGCCAGCAGCCGTACAGGGGGCTGGCGAGAGACCCAGTACTTC	CASSRTGGWRETQYF
TRBV2	many	TRBD2	TRBJ2-7	TGTGCCAGCAGTGAACTAGCGGGAGGTGACGAGCAGTACTTC	CASSELAGGDEQYF
TRBV18	NA	TRBD1	TRBJ2-7	TGTGCCAGCTCACCACGACAGGGGGGCTACGAGCAGTACTTC	CASSPRQGGYEQYF
TRBV2	NA	TRBD2	TRBJ2-2	TGTGCCAGCTCCTGGGAGGCTAGCGGGGGACTGAACACCGGGGAGCTGTTTTTT	CASSWEASGGLNTGELFF
TRBV5-4	NA	TRBD1	TRBJ2-2	TGTGCCAGCAGCTCTGACAGGGGAAAGACCGGGGAGCTGTTTTTT	CASSSDRGKTGELFF
TRBV27	many	NA	TRBJ2-1	TGTGCCAGCAGGACTATAGGGTGGAATGAGCAGTTCTTC	CASRTIGWNEQFF
TRBV9	many	TRBD2	TRBJ2-3	TGTGCCAGCAGCGTTCTCAGCGGGGGTACCACAGATACGCAGTATTTT	CASSVLSGGTTDTQYF
TRBV12-3/TRBV12-4	many	NA	TRBJ2-1	TGTGCCAGCAGTTTAGTGGCTAGCTACAATGAGCAGTTCTTC	CASSLVASYNEQFF
TRBV6-1	medium-sized	TRBD2	TRBJ2-7	TGTGCCAGCAGTTCGACTAGCGGGAAGGTTGTCGAGCAGTACTTC	CASSSTSGKVVEQYF
TRBV6-4	NA	NA	TRBJ2-2	TGTGCCAGCAGTGACTCGAATGAGAGAGGGGACACCGGGGAGCTGTTTTTT	CASSDSNERGDTGELFF
TRBV28	many	NA	TRBJ2-5	TGTGCCAGCAGTTTAGTGGGGGGAGGGACCCAGTACTTC	CASSLVGGGTQYF
TRBV3-1	many	NA	TRBJ2-4	TGTGCCAGCAGCTTTCAGGGAGCCAAAAACATTCAGTACTTC	CASSFQGAKNIQYF
TRBV12-3/TRBV12-4	NA	NA	TRBJ2-2	TGTGCCAGCAGTCCCGGGGACTTGAAGAACACCTGGGAGCTGTTTTTT	CASSPGDLKNTWELFF
TRBV6-2/TRBV6-3	medium-sized	TRBD2	TRBJ2-1	TGTGCCAGCAGAGAGAGCGGGAGGGCTGTAGTTATGTTGAATGAGCAGTTCTTC	CASRESGRAVVMLNEQFF
TRBV4-1	many	NA	TRBJ2-4	TGCGCCAGTAGGGACCAGCTAGCCAAAAACATTCAGTACTTC	CASRDQLAKNIQYF
TRBV20-1	many	TRBD2	TRBJ2-7	TGCAGTGCTAGAGAGGGCAGGGGAATACTAGCGGGATCGTCTGGCTACGAGCAGTACTTC	CSAREGRGILAGSSGYEQYF
TRBV9	NA	TRBD2	TRBJ2-1	TGTGCCAGCAGCGGACTAGCGGGGGGCTCAAGCTCCTACAATGAGCAGTTCTTC	CASSGLAGGSSSYNEQFF
TRBV5-5	many	NA	TRBJ2-7	TGTGCCAGCAGCTTCAACAGGGCCCCCTACGAGCAGTACTTC	CASSFNRAPYEQYF
TRBV7-6	few	NA	TRBJ2-3	TGTGCCAGCAGCTTAGATGCAGGTAGCACAGATACGCAGTATTTT	CASSLDAGSTDTQYF
TRBV20-1	many	NA	TRBJ1-1	TGCAGCACCAGGGGCTCCCGACCCATGAACACTGAAGCTTTCTTT	CSTRGSRPMNTEAFF
TRBV12-3/TRBV12-4	many	NA	TRBJ2-1	TGTGCCAGCAGCTTATACAATGAGCAGTTCTTC	CASSLYNEQFF
TRBV6-2/TRBV6-3	few	NA	TRBJ1-2	TGTGCCAGCAGTTACTCCAGGGGAGATGGCTACACCTTC	CASSYSRGDGYTF
TRBV9	many	TRBD2	TRBJ2-7	TGTGCCAGCAGCGTAGGGACCGGGACTAGCGGGGGAGTAACCTACGAGCAGTACTTC	CASSVGTGTSGGVTYEQYF
TRBV4-2	many	TRBD2	TRBJ2-1	TGTGCCAGCAGCCGCCGGGGGACTAGCGGGAGGCCACTCCACAATGAGCAGTTCTTC	CASSRRGTSGRPLHNEQFF
TRBV7-2	many	NA	TRBJ2-1	TGTGCCAGCCGACAGAGCAATACTCCCTACAATGAGCAGTTCTTC	CASRQSNTPYNEQFF
TRBV7-8	many	TRBD2	TRBJ2-7	TGTGCCAGCAGCTTAGCGAGCACTAGCGACAGCTCCTACGAGCAGTACTTC	CASSLASTSDSSYEQYF
TRBV28	NA	NA	TRBJ1-1	TGTGCCAGCATAACCGGGAACACTGAAGCTTTCTTT	CASITGNTEAFF
TRBV6-1	few	NA	TRBJ1-2	TGTGCCAACAGTGGAGTGGGGGGCGCTGAAGGCTACACCTTC	CANSGVGGAEGYTF
TRBV5-1	NA	NA	TRBJ1-6	TGCGCCAGCAGTGAGGGGACGGTGAATTCACCCCTCCACTTT	CASSEGTVNSPLHF
TRBV10-1	many	NA	TRBJ1-5	TGCGCCAGCTGCGGCAGGGGAAATCAGCCCCAGCATTTT	CASCGRGNQPQHF